The present T cell receptor (beta chain) was sequenced within a study of T and B cells in COVID-19 patients. For this clonotype: Its antigen is undetermined.

TRB rearrangements were amplified by multiplex PCR with BIOMED2 TRB-A/B primers. MiXCR was run by TCRdb on the multiplex PCR reads, yielding one entry per CDR3 protein. Among about 18,000 distinct CDR3 sequences, around a third were seen once, and the ten largest hold approximately 16%. Germline V gives CDR1 SGHNT, CDR2 YYREEE (reference sequence). The length of the CDR3 is 15 residues. V shed 3 bases and J 3 bases; nucleotides not matched to a gene: 5. Study conclusions and caveats: Patients with COVID-19 reportedly showed strongly skewed T cell receptor beta variable and joining gene usage.

From blood, roughly 220-550 ng of genomic DNA served as TRB template. The chain carries TRBV5-4 and TRBJ2-1; 8 positions agree with TRBD1. Sequenced sample: blood. This sequence originates from a human donor with active COVID-19. The CDR3 loop is CASSSAGTGYNEQFF. The CDR3 DNA is TGTGCCAGCAGCTCGGCCGGGACAGGCTACAATGAGCAGTTCTTC.